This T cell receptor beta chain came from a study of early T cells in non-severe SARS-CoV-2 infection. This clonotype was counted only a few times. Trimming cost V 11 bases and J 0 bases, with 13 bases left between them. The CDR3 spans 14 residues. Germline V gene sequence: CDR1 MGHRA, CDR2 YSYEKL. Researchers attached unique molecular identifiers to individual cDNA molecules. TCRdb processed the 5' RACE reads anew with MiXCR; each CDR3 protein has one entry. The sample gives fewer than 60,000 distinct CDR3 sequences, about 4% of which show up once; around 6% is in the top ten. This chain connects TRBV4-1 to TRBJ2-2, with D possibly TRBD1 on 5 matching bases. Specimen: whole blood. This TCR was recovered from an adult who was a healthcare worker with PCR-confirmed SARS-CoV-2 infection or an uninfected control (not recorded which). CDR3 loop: CALTERTNTGELFF. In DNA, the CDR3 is TGCGCCTTGACAGAGCGTACGAACACCGGGGAGCTGTTTTTT.